These 25 T cell receptor beta chains were sequenced from one sample in a study of cytomegalovirus exposure and HLA in healthy donors. Researchers ran the PCR with 60 Vbeta and 13 Jbeta primers. Libraries were prepared by immunoSEQ multiplex PCR; TCRdb keeps only in-frame clonotypes and omits some of them. The profile shows about 93,000 clones, approximately 72% of them singletons. Sequencing was carried out using PBMCs. The receptors derive from a woman aged 40-49 years in good health and CMV-seronegative.

This chain links TRBV5-4 with TRBJ2-7; TRBD2 aligns across 7 bases. V was clipped by 5 bases and J by 4 bases; unmatched bases: 12. CDR1 is SGHNT and CDR2 is YYREEE in the germline V gene (reference sequence). The CDR3 consists of 15 residues. In nucleotides, the CDR3 is TGTGCCAGCAGTACAGGCGGTCTAGCGGTGTACGAGCAGTACTTC. This sequence encodes CASSTGGLAVYEQYF.

The rearrangement links TRBV28 to TRBJ2-7, with 7 bases lining up with TRBD2. The CDR3 consists of 17 residues. The V gene's germline CDR1 is MDHEN and CDR2 SYDVKM. V lost 5 bases, J lost 1 base, and 14 bases stayed unmatched. The CDR3 loop is CASSPLPGRERSYEQYF. The CDR3 DNA reads as TGTGCCAGCAGTCCCCTCCCAGGGAGGGAAAGGTCCTACGAGCAGTACTTC.

There are a few counts of this clone. The chain carries TRBV7-2 and TRBJ2-7; 9 bases are a match to TRBD2. The CDR3 has 13 amino acids. J was trimmed by 6 bases and V by 5 bases; bases with no gene match: 5. Per the germline V gene, CDR1 is SGHTA and CDR2 is FQGNSA. This chain's CDR3 is CASSGGRAGEQYF. Here the CDR3 DNA reads TGTGCCAGCAGCGGCGGGAGGGCGGGCGAGCAGTACTTC.

The rearrangement links TRBV4-2 to TRBJ2-2; 9 bases match TRBD2. The CDR3 extends over 17 amino acids. V was clipped by 1 base and J by 3 bases; unmatched bases: 6. From germline, CDR1 is LGHNA and CDR2 YNFKEQ. CDR3 sequence reads: CASSQAPSGTHTGELFF. CDR3 nucleotide sequence: TGTGCCAGCAGCCAAGCGCCTAGCGGGACCCACACCGGGGAGCTGTTTTTT.

This clone occurred a few times. V and J are TRBV7-6 and TRBJ2-3, with D hard to call. The ends were cut back, 1 base at V and 3 bases at J, with 11 bases in the middle. CDR1 and CDR2 (germline): SGHVS, FNYEAQ. The CDR3 contains 15 residues. CDR3 sequence reads: CASSLESRGTDTQYF. The CDR3 bases are TGTGCCAGCAGCTTAGAGTCCCGAGGAACAGATACGCAGTATTTT.

This clone appeared a few times. This sequence joins TRBV5-1 and TRBJ2-1; the match to TRBD2 covers 11 bases. This CDR3 contains 16 residues. Germline-derived CDR1 and CDR2 are SGHRS and YFSETQ. Trimming took 4 bases from V and 2 from J; bases not matched to a gene: 5. This chain's CDR3 is CASSGISGRAYNEQFF. The CDR3 DNA reads TGCGCCAGCAGCGGAATTAGCGGGAGGGCCTACAATGAGCAGTTCTTC.

The chain links TRBV27 to TRBJ2-1, with 9 bases that match TRBD2. V trimming: 6 bases; J trimming: 1 base; junction bases outside the gene matches: 7. The V gene's germline CDR1 is MNHEY and CDR2 SMNVEV (reference sequence). CDR3 length: 16 amino acids. In DNA form, the CDR3 reads TGTGCCAGCAGGGCGGGGGGGCCCTCTTCCTACAATGAGCAGTTCTTC. It codes for CASRAGGPSSYNEQFF.

The V call is TRBV28, the J call TRBJ2-2, with D possibly being TRBD1 (5 bases). V shed 6 bases and J shed 6 bases, with 11 bases lying between them. Germline assignment: CDR1 MDHEN and CDR2 SYDVKM. The CDR3 sequence is 13 residues long. The CDR3 region is CASRRQPSGELFF. Here the CDR3 DNA reads TGTGCCAGCAGGCGACAGCCTTCCGGGGAGCTGTTTTTT.

This sequence joins TRBV27 and TRBJ2-2; TRBD2 aligns across 14 bases. The germline CDR1 and CDR2 sequences are MNHEY and SMNVEV (reference sequence). The CDR3 has 16 amino acids. Germline trimming cut 4 bases from V and 5 bases from J; bases unmatched to any gene: 3. CDR3: CASSSGLAGVTGELFF. As DNA, the CDR3 is TGTGCCAGCAGTTCGGGACTAGCGGGAGTGACCGGGGAGCTGTTTTTT.

Comments on this clone: A read error is likely here: a far larger clone is one base away. This rearrangement joins TRBV7-8 to TRBJ2-3; 11 bases agree with TRBD2. The CDR3 totals 16 residues. The germline V gene has CDR1 SGHVS and CDR2 FQNEAQ. V was pared by 5 bases and J by 0 bases, with 4 bases of the junction left unmatched. The chain's CDR3 is CASSPWTSGSTDTQYF. In nucleotides, the CDR3 is TGTGCCAGCAGCCCCTGGACTAGCGGGAGCACAGATACGCAGTATTTT.

The gene calls are TRBV28 and TRBJ1-2; D gene unclear. The CDR3 has 12 residues. V was pared by 6 bases and J by 8 bases, with 13 bases between. Germline V gene sequence: CDR1 MDHEN, CDR2 SYDVKM. CDR3 amino acids: CASSSNLSGYTF. For the CDR3, the DNA is TGTGCCAGCAGCTCTAATCTTAGCGGCTACACCTTC.

V gene TRBV9 combines with J gene TRBJ2-3; TRBD2 matches 13 bases. Germline CDR1 SGDLS, CDR2 YYNGEE. After removal of 5 bases from V and 4 bases from J, the junction contained 7 bases not matched to a gene. The CDR3 is 16 amino acids. The CDR3 DNA is TGTGCCAGCAGTCTCGGACTAGCGGGAGATGCAGATACGCAGTATTTT. Its translation: CASSLGLAGDADTQYF.

The gene calls are TRBV5-4 and TRBJ2-7, with D possibly being TRBD2 (5 bases). Germline V gives CDR1 SGHNT, CDR2 YYREEE (reference sequence). V was shortened by 4 bases and J by 0 bases, with 11 bases between the two germline ends. CDR3 size: 14 residues. Here the CDR3 reads CASSARGSSYEQYF. The CDR3 nucleotides read TGTGCCAGCAGCGCCAGAGGGTCCTCCTACGAGCAGTACTTC.

DNA of the CDR3: TGTGCCAGCAGTTTATCGGCAGGGGGTTACGAGCAGTACTTC. The encoded protein is CASSLSAGGYEQYF. The chain links TRBV27 to TRBJ2-7; TRBD1 agrees at 7 bases. The germline CDR1 and CDR2 sequences are MNHEY and SMNVEV (reference sequence). With V trimmed by 0 bases and J by 4 bases, 3 bases remained unmatched. This CDR3 has 14 amino acids.

The chain joins TRBV5-1 to TRBJ2-1, with D maybe TRBD2 (5 bases). V was clipped by 0 bases and J by 7 bases, with 11 bases between them. The CDR3 runs to 14 residues. Germline loops: CDR1 SGHRS, CDR2 YFSETQ. CDR3 coding DNA: TGCGCCAGCAGCTTGGTAAGGGAGAAGAATGAGCAGTTCTTC. Translated: CASSLVREKNEQFF.

The chain recombines TRBV7-2 with TRBJ2-2; D possibly corresponds to TRBD2 (5 bases). CDR3 size: 13 residues. CDR1 SGHTA and CDR2 FQGNSA come from the germline V gene. The ends were cut back, 2 bases at V and 8 bases at J, with 9 bases in the middle. CDR3 in amino acids: CASSLRVAGELFF. The CDR3 bases are TGTGCCAGCAGCTTACGGGTAGCGGGGGAGCTGTTTTTT.

The chain joins TRBV6-5 to TRBJ1-5; 7 bases fit TRBD1. CDR1 is MNHEY and CDR2 is SVGAGI in the germline V gene. J gave up 2 bases and V 6 bases, and 7 bases lay outside the gene matches. This CDR3 contains 15 residues. The CDR3 protein is CASRRQGGGNQPQHF. The DNA of the CDR3 is TGTGCCAGCAGAAGACAGGGAGGTGGCAATCAGCCCCAGCATTTT.

The rearrangement uses TRBV7-2 and TRBJ2-2; TRBD2 aligns across 10 bases. Per the germline V gene, CDR1 is SGHTA and CDR2 is FQGNSA. There are 13 residues in the CDR3. V trimming: 5 bases; J trimming: 8 bases; junction bases outside the gene matches: 2. The CDR3 reads CASSGTSVGELFF. CDR3 coding DNA: TGTGCCAGCAGCGGGACTAGCGTTGGGGAGCTGTTTTTT.

The chain links TRBV7-2 to TRBJ2-3; 15 bases are a match to TRBD2. Germline CDR1 is SGHTA and CDR2 is FQGNSA. J lost 6 bases, V lost 3 bases, and 10 bases had no gene match. CDR3 length: 18 residues. CDR3 bases: TGTGCCAGCAGCTTCGGGACTAGCGGGAGGAGGAGGGGGGATACGCAGTATTTT. It codes for CASSFGTSGRRRGDTQYF. Full variable domain (remainder filled in from reference TRBV7-2 and TRBJ2-3): GAGVSQSPSNKVTEKGKDVELRCDPISGHTALYWYRQSLGQGLEFLIYFQGNSAPDKSGLPSDRFSAERTGGSVSTLTIQRTQQEDSAVYLCASSFGTSGRRRGDTQYFGPGTRLTVL.

The DNA for the CDR3 is TGTGCCAGCAGTGCCCGACTAGCGGGGAGTCTCGGCGATGAGCAGTTCTTC. Protein: CASSARLAGSLGDEQFF. The J gene is TRBJ2-1, the V gene TRBV6-1; 11 bases fit TRBD2. This CDR3 is built from 17 residues. Germline CDR1 and CDR2: MNHNS and SASEGT. Trimming at V came to 4 bases and at J to 8 bases, leaving 13 bases not matched to a gene.

The chain has TRBV10-3 and TRBJ1-1; 8 nucleotides match TRBD1. The V gene end was trimmed by 8 bases and the J gene end by 1 base; junction bases not matched to a gene: 9. The V gene's germline CDR1 is ENHRY and CDR2 SYGVKD. This CDR3 has 15 residues. This chain's CDR3 is CAIGQTGAQNTEAFF. As DNA, the CDR3 is TGTGCCATCGGTCAGACAGGGGCGCAGAACACTGAAGCTTTCTTT.

The gene calls are TRBV9 and TRBJ1-3; 7 positions match TRBD1. V lost 6 bases and J lost 2; bases outside the gene matches: 8. The CDR3 is made up of 15 amino acids. CDR1 and CDR2 from the germline V gene are SGDLS and YYNGEE. This CDR3 is CASTTSGGPGNTIYF. The CDR3 bases are TGTGCCAGCACAACCTCAGGGGGACCTGGAAACACCATATATTTT.

This clone appeared many times. CDR3 sequence: CASSWTGGYDQPQHF. The DNA of the CDR3 is TGTGCCAGCAGTTGGACAGGGGGATACGATCAGCCCCAGCATTTT. The chain has TRBV6-1 and TRBJ1-5, with TRBD1 identical over 10 bases. V shed 5 bases and J 5 bases; nucleotides not matched to a gene: 6. Germline V gene data show CDR1 as MNHNS and CDR2 as SASEGT. This CDR3 has 15 amino acids.

The rearrangement uses TRBV9 and TRBJ1-2; no firm D call. Trimming left V 0 bases short and J 8 bases short, with 8 bases between. There are 12 residues in the CDR3. The V gene's germline CDR1 is SGDLS and CDR2 YYNGEE. The CDR3 DNA sequence: TGTGCCAGCAGCGTAGCGGTCGGGGGCTACACCTTC. This gives the protein CASSVAVGGYTF. Variable domain in full (rest from reference TRBV9 and TRBJ1-2): DSGVTQTPKHLITATGQRVTLRCSPRSGDLSVYWYQQSLDQGLQFLIQYYNGEERAKGNILERFSAQQFPDLHSELNLSSLELGDSALYFCASSVAVGGYTFGSGTRLTVV.

This chain links TRBV6-5 with TRBJ1-1; D is uncertain. V was cut by 6 bases and J by 1 base, with 9 bases left in between. Per germline, CDR1 MNHEY and CDR2 SVGAGI. CDR3 length: 13 amino acids. In nucleotides, the CDR3 is TGTGCCAGCAGCGGTACTAGGAACACTGAAGCTTTCTTT. It yields the protein CASSGTRNTEAFF.